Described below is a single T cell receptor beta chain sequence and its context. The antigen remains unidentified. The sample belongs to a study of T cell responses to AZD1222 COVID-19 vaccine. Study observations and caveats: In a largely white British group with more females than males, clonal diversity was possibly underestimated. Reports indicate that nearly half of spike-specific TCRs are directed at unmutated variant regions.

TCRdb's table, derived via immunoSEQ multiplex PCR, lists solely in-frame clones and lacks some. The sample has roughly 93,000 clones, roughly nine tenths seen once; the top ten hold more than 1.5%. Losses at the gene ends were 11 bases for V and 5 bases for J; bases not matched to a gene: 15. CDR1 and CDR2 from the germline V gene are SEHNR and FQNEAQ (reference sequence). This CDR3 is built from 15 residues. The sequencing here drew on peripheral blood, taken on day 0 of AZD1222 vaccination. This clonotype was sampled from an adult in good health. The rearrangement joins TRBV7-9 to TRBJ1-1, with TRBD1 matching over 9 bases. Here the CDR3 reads CACSGTGRVVTEAFF. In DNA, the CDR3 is TGTGCCTGCTCCGGGACAGGGAGAGTTGTGACTGAAGCTTTCTTT. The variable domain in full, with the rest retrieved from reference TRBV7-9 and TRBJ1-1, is DTGVSQNPRHKITKRGQNVTFRCDPISEHNRLYWYRQTLGQGPEFLTYFQNEAQLEKSRLLSDRFSAERPKGSFSTLEIQRTEQGDSAMYLCACSGTGRVVTEAFFGQGTRLTVV.